This TCR beta chain was captured in a study of vaccination effects on CD4 cells after COVID-19. For the study at large: Early after vaccination, and again late, three convalescent patients were sampled. It was a median of 72 days after the second dose that post-vaccine samples were obtained.

General study findings and limits: Substantial clonal contraction characterized both infection- and vaccine-induced clones late after vaccination.

Here immunoSEQ multiplex PCR was the method, and the copy in TCRdb shows in-frame clones only, minus some. The sample includes tens of thousands of clones, over 65% of them seen just once. In its sample, this clone is medium-sized. What it recognizes is unknown. The CDR3 is made up of 13 amino acids. V was cut by 1 base and J by 5 bases, with 8 bases left in between. CDR1 and CDR2 from the germline V gene are MNHEY and SVGAGI. The culture ran for 10 days before CD4+ T cells were isolated. PCR showed that the person got SARS-CoV-2 infection at some point between March and December 2020. Subjects were given two BNT162b2 or mRNA-1273 vaccine doses.

The chain joins TRBV6-5 to TRBJ1-2; a weak D match, TRBD1 (5 bases). The specimen was CD4+ T cells from PBMCs cultured without peptide, collected after COVID-19 vaccination. The sequence was obtained from a human donor who had a prior SARS-CoV-2 infection. The CDR3 region is CASSYWGEYGYTF. DNA of the CDR3: TGTGCCAGCAGTTACTGGGGCGAGTATGGCTACACCTTC.